This T cell receptor (beta chain) was sequenced for a study of T cells in Graves' hyperthyroidism and ophthalmopathy (dated by TCRdb to about 2019). General notes on the study: Peripheral blood was collected at initial diagnosis, before any treatment. TCR V-J signatures able to tell the groups apart were searched for in a discovery cohort of 90 to 100 patients, of whom around 43 had Graves' ophthalmopathy and under 65 had stable Graves' hyperthyroidism. Prospective prediction of ophthalmopathy was tested in an independent validation cohort consisting of 18 to 20 hyperthyroidism patients and more than 15 patients who later progressed to ophthalmopathy. The 100 discovery patients were divided at random into training and test sets in a 7:3 ratio. In addition, the study compared T-cell repertoires in thyroid tissue and in blood from roughly six Graves' hyperthyroidism patients. After blood sampling, hyperthyroidism patients were treated with methimazole at a starting dose of 30 mg daily, and ophthalmopathy patients were treated with high-dose intravenous methylprednisolone. TCR Vbeta CDR3 sequencing of some 140 peripheral blood samples (around 45 ophthalmopathy, over 70 hyperthyroidism and some 17 progressor patients) is reported in the paper. The research as a whole found: In validation, the model predicted progression to ophthalmopathy a median of approximately 6.6 months before onset, with about 67% sensitivity and about 72% specificity. In cross-validation, a model built on a 13 V-J signature told ophthalmopathy apart from stable hyperthyroidism with 85% to 90% sensitivity and around 84% specificity, and in testing the same model reached 80%/75%. Blood samples also contained most of the expanded thyroid clonotypes (frequency above 0.001), which suggests that blood repertoires may reflect thyroid immune responses. Sample size was not statistically predetermined, and blinding of investigators to group allocation was not performed.

CDR1 DFQATT and CDR2 SNEGSKA are derived from the germline V gene (reference sequence). V sheds 3 bases and J sheds 2 bases, leaving 7 bases between their ends. CDR3 length: 12 amino acids, cysteine to phenylalanine. The kept DNA is CDR3 alone, 36 bases in frame from the first base. Moderately to severely active disease, a Clinical Activity Score of at least 3, a NOSPECS grade of at least 4, and a duration under 3 months were present in ophthalmopathy patients. The study excluded patients with uncontrolled infections, other autoimmune diseases, pregnancy or lactation. Diagnoses were established on the basis of clinical symptoms, serum thyroxine and TRAb, thyroid ultrasound, and orbital computed tomography. Ficoll-Paque density gradient centrifugation was used to isolate PBMCs from around 10 ml of fresh peripheral blood. Total RNA was extracted with Trizol reagent, and quality was checked on an Agilent 2100 Bioanalyzer.

Amplification of TCR beta CDR3 regions was carried out from RNA transcripts. The first round of RT-PCR for the TCR CDR3 was performed with the HTBI primer set and the Qiagen OneStep RT-PCR kit. Libraries were constructed in a second round of multiplex PCR, after which size selection and purification were performed. Sequencing of the libraries was done on an Illumina HiSeq2000 using paired-end 100 bp reads. The paper's processing steps were these. SOAPnuke was used to process the raw data, removing reads that contained adapters or uncalled bases, had a mean Phred below 15, or lacked an exact match to the constant primer or identifier. High-quality paired reads were merged with COPE v1.2.5, and unique nucleotide sequences were defined as clonotypes. MiTCR v1.1 was used to align the clonotypes against IMGT TRBV, TRBD and TRBJ reference segments. The analysis was restricted to V-J combinations with a frequency above 0.0001, which together covered just over 99% of the repertoires. The TCS score was defined as the ratio of F50 (clonal expansion) to E x V (chaos), calculated using BLOSUM62-based TCRdist between CDR3 peptides within each V-J. Welch's t-statistics and random forest reduced roughly 530 V-J features to roughly 13, which were used in a naive Bayes classifier (R e1071). TCRdb reprocessing: public reads trimmed at Q25 with fastp, clones called with MiXCR, in-frame beta chains kept. A single entry per CDR3 protein holds the most common genes and DNA from its merged rows. It is TCRdb's table, rather than the study itself, that gives the V and J calls and clone size. Recorded for this sample are around 600,000 distinct CDR3 sequences; approximately 15% of them occurred a single time. More than 6% of the sample goes to the ten largest clones.

Points on this clonotype: This receptor's antigen is unknown. No base qualities exist here, and no much larger clone lies one base off it.

Recombination linked TRBV20-1 to TRBJ2-5; the D gene assignment is ambiguous. This clonotype originated in a woman between 18 and 29 years old with Graves' ophthalmopathy. Sequenced material: blood. The nucleotides are TGCAGTGCTAGCACGACACAAGAGACCCAGTACTTC. The resulting protein is CSASTTQETQYF.